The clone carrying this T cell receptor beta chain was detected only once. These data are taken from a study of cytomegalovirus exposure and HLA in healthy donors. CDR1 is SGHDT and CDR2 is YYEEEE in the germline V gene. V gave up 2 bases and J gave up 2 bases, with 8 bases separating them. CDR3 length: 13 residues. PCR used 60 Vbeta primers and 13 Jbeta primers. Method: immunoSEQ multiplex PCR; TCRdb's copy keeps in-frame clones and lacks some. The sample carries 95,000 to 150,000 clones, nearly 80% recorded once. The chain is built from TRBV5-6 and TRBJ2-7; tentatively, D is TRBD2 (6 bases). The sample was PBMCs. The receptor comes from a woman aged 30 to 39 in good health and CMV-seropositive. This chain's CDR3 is CASSFGRTYEQYF. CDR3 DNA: TGTGCCAGCAGCTTCGGGAGAACCTACGAGCAGTACTTC. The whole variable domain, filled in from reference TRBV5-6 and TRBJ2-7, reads DAGVTQSPTHLIKTRGQQVTLRCSPKSGHDTVSWYQQALGQGPQFIFQYYEEEERQRGNFPDRFSGHQFPNYSSELNVNALLLGDSALYLCASSFGRTYEQYFGPGTRLTVT.